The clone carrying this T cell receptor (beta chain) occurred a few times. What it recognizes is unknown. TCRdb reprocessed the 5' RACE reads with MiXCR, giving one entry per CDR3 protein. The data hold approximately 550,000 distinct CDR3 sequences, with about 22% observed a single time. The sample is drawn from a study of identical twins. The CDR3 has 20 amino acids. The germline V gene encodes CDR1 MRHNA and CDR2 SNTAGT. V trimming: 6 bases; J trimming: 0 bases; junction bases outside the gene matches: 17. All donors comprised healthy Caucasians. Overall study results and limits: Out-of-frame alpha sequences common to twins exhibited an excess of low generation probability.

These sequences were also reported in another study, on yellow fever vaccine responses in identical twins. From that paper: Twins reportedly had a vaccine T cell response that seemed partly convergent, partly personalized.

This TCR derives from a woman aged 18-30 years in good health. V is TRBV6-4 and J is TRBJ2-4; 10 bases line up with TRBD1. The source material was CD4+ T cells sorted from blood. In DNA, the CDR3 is TGTGCCAGCAGGGACCATCAGGGACAGGGGAGCCTTATAGCCAAAAACATTCAGTACTTC. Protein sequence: CASRDHQGQGSLIAKNIQYF.